The rows below give T cell receptor beta chains drawn from one sample of a study of cytomegalovirus exposure and HLA in healthy donors. TCRdb keeps only in-frame clones here, not all; method: immunoSEQ multiplex PCR. The sample consists of more than 150,000 clones, approximately 80% of them appearing once. Sequenced: PBMCs. The receptors originated from a woman aged 40 to 50 in good health and CMV-seropositive. Each CDR3 is given with its conserved first and last residue. A D gene is named only where the DNA matches it firmly. The size entry is marked missing in some rows and otherwise reads once, few, many or a size class.

cdr3_nt | cdr3_aa | d_call | j_call | v_call | clone_size
TGTGCCAGCAGCTTACGGTCTCTAGGAGACGGCGCCACCGGGGAGCTGTTTTTT | CASSLRSLGDGATGELFF | - | TRBJ2-2 | TRBV7-6 | -
TGTGCCTGGAGTGTATCTTACGAGCAGTACTTC | CAWSVSYEQYF | - | TRBJ2-7 | TRBV30 | -
TGCGCCAGCAGCTTCTACGGGGGGTTCGGGTATGGCTACACCTTC | CASSFYGGFGYGYTF | - | TRBJ1-2 | TRBV5-1 | -
TGTGCCAGTAGTACTAGCGGGGGGGCCGGTGGTGAGCAGTTCTTC | CASSTSGGAGGEQFF | TRBD2 | TRBJ2-1 | TRBV19 | once
TGTGCCAGCAGCCGAGCCGCAGGATTTGGCGAGCAGTTCTTC | CASSRAAGFGEQFF | - | TRBJ2-1 | TRBV5-8 | -
TGTGCCAGCAGCTCAACTAGAGGGGGCCGGGAGCTGTTTTTT | CASSSTRGGRELFF | TRBD1 | TRBJ2-2 | TRBV27 | -
TGCGCCAGCAGCTCGGAGGTTGATCTAGCGGGGGGGGTCTCCTACAATGAGCAGTTCTTC | CASSSEVDLAGGVSYNEQFF | TRBD2 | TRBJ2-1 | TRBV5-1 | -
TGTGCCAGCAGCGTAGGAGGGACAACGGGCACCATATATTTT | CASSVGGTTGTIYF | - | TRBJ1-3 | TRBV9 | -
TGCAGCGTTGAACAAGGGAGAGAGGGCTACACCTTC | CSVEQGREGYTF | - | TRBJ1-2 | TRBV29-1 | -
TGCGCCAGCACCATCAGCAGCGGGGGAACAAATGAGCAGTTCTTC | CASTISSGGTNEQFF | TRBD2 | TRBJ2-1 | TRBV5-1 | -
TGTGCCAGCAGCTTGGGGGCACTGAAGACTGAAGCTTTCTTT | CASSLGALKTEAFF | - | TRBJ1-1 | TRBV5-8 | -
TGTGCCAGCAGCCCGGGCTACGAGCAGTACTTC | CASSPGYEQYF | - | TRBJ2-7 | TRBV7-2 | few
TGTGCCAGCAGTTCCAGTCCAGGCCATTATGGCTACACCTTC | CASSSSPGHYGYTF | - | TRBJ1-2 | TRBV28 | -
TGTGCCAGTAGTGCGGGACAGAACTACGAGCAGTACTTC | CASSAGQNYEQYF | - | TRBJ2-7 | TRBV19 | -
TGTGCCAGCAGCTTAGGGACAGGGGGCAACCAGCCCCAGCATTTT | CASSLGTGGNQPQHF | TRBD1 | TRBJ1-5 | TRBV7-6 | -
TGTGCCAGTAGTATAAGGGCTAGCGGGCTCCACGAGCAGTACTTC | CASSIRASGLHEQYF | TRBD2 | TRBJ2-7 | TRBV19 | -
TGCGCCAGCAGCCAAGCTACAGGGATGGGCACTGAAGCTTTCTTT | CASSQATGMGTEAFF | - | TRBJ1-1 | TRBV4-1 | -
TGTGCCAGCAGCGGCAAGGGACAGCCTAATTCACCCCTCCACTTT | CASSGKGQPNSPLHF | TRBD1 | TRBJ1-6 | TRBV5-4 | -
TGTGCCAGTAGTAATGAGCGGGGGAGATACAATGAGCAGTTCTTC | CASSNERGRYNEQFF | TRBD2 | TRBJ2-1 | TRBV19 | -
TGTGCCAGCGCCTCGAGGGGACAGAGCAATCAGCCCCAGCATTTT | CASASRGQSNQPQHF | TRBD1 | TRBJ1-5 | TRBV2 | once
TGTGCCAGCACCAGGATGTTCTCTTCAGGGGGCTATGGCTACACCTTC | CASTRMFSSGGYGYTF | TRBD1 | TRBJ1-2 | TRBV28 | -
TGTGCCAGCAGTTTGGGGGCTGTGAATTCACCCCTCCACTTT | CASSLGAVNSPLHF | - | TRBJ1-6 | TRBV6-4 | once
TGTGCCAGCAGCCGATCTGGGGGCGGGGGGGTCCCCACCGGGGAGCTGTTTTTT | CASSRSGGGGVPTGELFF | TRBD2 | TRBJ2-2 | TRBV9 | few
TGTGCCAGCAGAGGACAGGGTAGTCAGCCCCAGCATTTT | CASRGQGSQPQHF | TRBD1 | TRBJ1-5 | TRBV6-5 | -
TGCGCCAGCAGTCCAGGACTAGCGGGGGGGTCGAATGAGCAGTTCTTC | CASSPGLAGGSNEQFF | TRBD2 | TRBJ2-1 | TRBV10-1 | -
TGTGCCAGCAGCTTAACTAGCGGCGGCTCCTACGAGCAGTACTTC | CASSLTSGGSYEQYF | TRBD2 | TRBJ2-7 | TRBV7-8 | -
TGTGCCAGTAATGCAGGGGGTAGCAATCAGCCCCAGCATTTT | CASNAGGSNQPQHF | TRBD1 | TRBJ1-5 | TRBV19 | -
TGCGCCAGCAGCCGATTGGACCGGGGGACCTACGAGCAGTACTTC | CASSRLDRGTYEQYF | - | TRBJ2-7 | TRBV5-1 | -
TGTGCCAGCAGTCCCGGGACAGGGGACTACGAGCAGTACTTC | CASSPGTGDYEQYF | TRBD1 | TRBJ2-7 | TRBV6-5 | -
TGTGCCAGCAGCGTCCGGGGTGACCCCTACAATGAGCAGTTCTTC | CASSVRGDPYNEQFF | - | TRBJ2-1 | TRBV9 | -
TGCAGCGCCGGGACAGTAGAAAAACTGTTTTTT | CSAGTVEKLFF | TRBD1 | TRBJ1-4 | TRBV29-1 | few
TGTGCCAGCAGGGACCAGGACAGGGTTGGCACTGAAGCTTTCTTT | CASRDQDRVGTEAFF | TRBD1 | TRBJ1-1 | TRBV6-1 | -
TGTGCCAGCAGCCGCACGGGGGGCGGGGAGACCCAGTACTTC | CASSRTGGGETQYF | - | TRBJ2-5 | TRBV9 | -
TGCGCCAGCAGCGCCAGTTCGGCAGGAAACTATGGCTACACCTTC | CASSASSAGNYGYTF | - | TRBJ1-2 | TRBV4-1 | -
TGTGCCAGCAAAGGGGGAGCGAACACCGGGGAGCTGTTTTTT | CASKGGANTGELFF | - | TRBJ2-2 | TRBV6-6 | -
TGCGCCAGCCGGGACTTAAATACCCATGAGCAGTACTTC | CASRDLNTHEQYF | - | TRBJ2-7 | TRBV5-1 | -
TGTGCCAGCAGGGGGACAGGGATTGATGGCTACACCTTC | CASRGTGIDGYTF | TRBD1 | TRBJ1-2 | TRBV28 | -
TGCGCCAGCAGCTTGGTGGGGAAGGGGTTTGGCACTGAAGCTTTCTTT | CASSLVGKGFGTEAFF | - | TRBJ1-1 | TRBV5-1 | -
TGCAGCGTGGCGACGACAGGGCTCACCTTC | CSVATTGLTF | TRBD1 | TRBJ1-2 | TRBV29-1 | -
TGTGCCAGCAGTCTTCTGGACAGGGAGAACACTGAAGCTTTCTTT | CASSLLDRENTEAFF | TRBD1 | TRBJ1-1 | TRBV28 | -
TGTGCCAGCAGCCGCGCTGGTACGCAGTATTTT | CASSRAGTQYF | - | TRBJ2-3 | TRBV6-5 | few
TGTGCCAGCAGCCAAGATCCAGGGACAGGGGGAGAGACCCAGTACTTC | CASSQDPGTGGETQYF | TRBD1 | TRBJ2-5 | TRBV4-2 | -
TGTGCCAGCAGCTTGAGGGGTGGGACTAGCGGGGGGGCCTACAATGAGCAGTTCTTC | CASSLRGGTSGGAYNEQFF | TRBD2 | TRBJ2-1 | TRBV7-6 | -
TGCAGCGTTGAAGACAGGTCCCAGTACCAAGAGACCCAGTACTTC | CSVEDRSQYQETQYF | - | TRBJ2-5 | TRBV29-1 | once
TGTGCCAGCAGCTTACAGGGACAGATGAATGAAAAACTGTTTTTT | CASSLQGQMNEKLFF | TRBD1 | TRBJ1-4 | TRBV11-2 | -
TGTGCCAGCCGTGGGGGGAGGATTGAGTACTTC | CASRGGRIEYF | - | TRBJ2-7 | TRBV6-1 | -
TGTGCCAGCAGTTACGGCAGAAACTACGAGCAGTACTTC | CASSYGRNYEQYF | - | TRBJ2-7 | TRBV6-5 | once
TGCAGCGGGGGACTAGCGGGGCAGGAGACCCAGTACTTC | CSGGLAGQETQYF | TRBD2 | TRBJ2-5 | TRBV29-1 | -
TGTGCCAGCAGTTTAGATTGGGGCGAAGAGACCCAGTACTTC | CASSLDWGEETQYF | - | TRBJ2-5 | TRBV27 | -
TGCGCCAGCAGCTCAAGGACAGAGGCCTACGAGCAGTACTTC | CASSSRTEAYEQYF | - | TRBJ2-7 | TRBV5-1 | -
TGTGCCAGCTCACCACTACAGGGGGACGGGGAGCTGTTTTTT | CASSPLQGDGELFF | TRBD1 | TRBJ2-2 | TRBV18 | -
TGTGCCAGTACCAAATATGGTAGCAGGGCGTTCACAGATACGCAGTATTTT | CASTKYGSRAFTDTQYF | - | TRBJ2-3 | TRBV19 | -
TGTGCCAGCAGCGAACTCGATTCCTACAATGAGCAGTTCTTC | CASSELDSYNEQFF | - | TRBJ2-1 | TRBV7-2 | -
TGTGCCAGCAGTGCGACCGGGACAGCCTATGGCTACACCTTC | CASSATGTAYGYTF | TRBD1 | TRBJ1-2 | TRBV5-6 | few